These T cell receptor beta chains were read from a single sample in a study of T-cell reconstitution after alpha-beta-depleted transplantation in children. TCRdb processed the PCR reads anew with MiXCR; each CDR3 protein has one entry. The sample holds under 300,000 distinct CDR3 sequences, about 8.8% seen once. Here the sequenced sample was PBMCs from the stem cell graft donor, taken from the stem cell graft. These receptor sequences come from a human donor who donated a stem cell graft to a child with SCID. Each CDR3 is given with its conserved first and last residue. The order of the fields is J gene, D gene, clone size, V gene, CDR3 protein, CDR3 DNA. The D gene is left open where the match is weak. The size field is filled for only some rows; it gives once, few, many or a size class.

j_gene: TRBJ2-3
d_gene: TRBD1
abundance: many
v_gene: TRBV20-1
CDR3aa: CSAGRQGSKSDTQYF
CDR3nt: TGCAGTGCTGGACGACAGGGGTCGAAGTCAGATACGCAGTATTTT

j_gene: TRBJ2-2
d_gene: .
abundance: many
v_gene: TRBV7-9
CDR3aa: CASSPVNTGELFF
CDR3nt: TGTGCCAGCAGCCCAGTGAACACCGGGGAGCTGTTTTTT

j_gene: TRBJ1-1
d_gene: .
abundance: many
v_gene: TRBV29-1
CDR3aa: CSVEAGGTEAFF
CDR3nt: TGCAGCGTTGAGGCTGGAGGCACTGAAGCTTTCTTT

j_gene: TRBJ2-7
d_gene: TRBD1
abundance: .
v_gene: TRBV4-2
CDR3aa: CASSQGSTGGGSYEQYF
CDR3nt: TGTGCCAGCAGCCAAGGCTCGACAGGGGGCGGATCCTACGAGCAGTACTTC

j_gene: TRBJ1-1
d_gene: TRBD1
abundance: many
v_gene: TRBV20-1
CDR3aa: CSAPYYRGGTEAFF
CDR3nt: TGCAGTGCACCTTATTACAGGGGAGGGACTGAAGCTTTCTTT

j_gene: TRBJ1-1
d_gene: .
abundance: many
v_gene: TRBV11-1
CDR3aa: CASSLVRKRAIYFLNTEAFF
CDR3nt: TGTGCCAGCAGCTTGGTCAGGAAACGGGCGATTTACTTTTTGAACACTGAAGCTTTCTTT

j_gene: TRBJ1-2
d_gene: TRBD1
abundance: many
v_gene: TRBV10-3
CDR3aa: CAISPTGQGLDGGYTF
CDR3nt: TGTGCCATCAGTCCCACTGGACAGGGTTTGGATGGTGGCTACACCTTC

j_gene: TRBJ2-5
d_gene: .
abundance: many
v_gene: TRBV20-1
CDR3aa: CSAGGSPETQYF
CDR3nt: TGCAGTGCTGGCGGTTCTCCGGAGACCCAGTACTTC

j_gene: TRBJ1-1
d_gene: .
abundance: .
v_gene: TRBV6-1
CDR3aa: CASTRLAVGGTEAFF
CDR3nt: TGTGCCAGCACTAGACTGGCTGTGGGGGGCACTGAAGCTTTCTTT

j_gene: TRBJ2-7
d_gene: .
abundance: many
v_gene: TRBV7-2
CDR3aa: CASSLLTAANEQYF
CDR3nt: TGTGCCAGCAGCTTATTGACAGCGGCCAACGAGCAGTACTTC

j_gene: TRBJ2-1
d_gene: .
abundance: many
v_gene: TRBV7-8
CDR3aa: CASSPRGALDNNEQFF
CDR3nt: TGTGCCAGCAGCCCCCGGGGGGCATTAGATAACAATGAGCAGTTCTTC

j_gene: TRBJ2-6
d_gene: .
abundance: many
v_gene: TRBV5-1
CDR3aa: CASSLEDSGANVLTF
CDR3nt: TGCGCCAGCAGCTTGGAGGACTCTGGGGCCAACGTCCTGACTTTC

j_gene: TRBJ1-2
d_gene: .
abundance: many
v_gene: TRBV28
CDR3aa: CASSYRSLNYGYTF
CDR3nt: TGTGCCAGCAGTTACAGGTCTTTAAACTATGGCTACACCTTC

j_gene: TRBJ2-4
d_gene: .
abundance: .
v_gene: TRBV15
CDR3aa: CATSRNPPGHEGKNIQYF
CDR3nt: TGTGCCACCAGCAGAAATCCCCCAGGGCACGAGGGCAAAAACATTCAGTACTTC

j_gene: TRBJ2-5
d_gene: .
abundance: many
v_gene: TRBV7-2
CDR3aa: CASSLLAQTQYF
CDR3nt: TGTGCCAGCAGCTTACTAGCTCAGACCCAGTACTTC

j_gene: TRBJ2-1
d_gene: .
abundance: many
v_gene: TRBV5-5
CDR3aa: CASSFDAPSYNEQFF
CDR3nt: TGTGCCAGCAGCTTCGACGCCCCATCCTACAATGAGCAGTTCTTC

j_gene: TRBJ2-2
d_gene: TRBD1
abundance: many
v_gene: TRBV7-3
CDR3aa: CASSPRTGSGELFF
CDR3nt: TGTGCCAGCAGCCCCCGGACAGGCTCCGGGGAGCTGTTTTTT

j_gene: TRBJ2-3
d_gene: TRBD1
abundance: many
v_gene: TRBV5-1
CDR3aa: CASSLAPPGGYSTDTQYF
CDR3nt: TGCGCCAGCAGCTTGGCCCCTCCAGGGGGCTATAGCACAGATACGCAGTATTTT

j_gene: TRBJ2-3
d_gene: TRBD1
abundance: .
v_gene: TRBV6-4
CDR3aa: CASSDSSFGTEDPSRDVTDTQYF
CDR3nt: TGTGCCAGCAGTGACTCGTCGTTCGGGACAGAGGACCCATCAAGAGACGTTACAGATACGCAGTATTTT

j_gene: TRBJ2-3
d_gene: TRBD1
abundance: many
v_gene: TRBV4-3
CDR3aa: CASSLGGRGSGTDTQYF
CDR3nt: TGCGCCAGCAGCCTTGGCGGCAGGGGGAGTGGCACAGATACGCAGTATTTT

j_gene: TRBJ2-1
d_gene: .
abundance: many
v_gene: TRBV5-1
CDR3aa: CASSLGLVSYNEQFF
CDR3nt: TGTGCCAGCAGCCTAGGACTGGTCTCCTACAATGAGCAGTTCTTC

j_gene: TRBJ1-1
d_gene: TRBD1
abundance: many
v_gene: TRBV5-1
CDR3aa: CASSLGGTGNTEAFF
CDR3nt: TGCGCCAGCAGCTTGGGGGGGACAGGCAACACTGAAGCTTTCTTT

j_gene: TRBJ2-5
d_gene: .
abundance: many
v_gene: TRBV7-6
CDR3aa: CASSLVKQETQYF
CDR3nt: TGTGCCAGCAGCTTAGTAAAGCAAGAGACCCAGTACTTC

j_gene: TRBJ1-6
d_gene: .
abundance: many
v_gene: TRBV20-1
CDR3aa: CSARDRRAGGDNSPLHF
CDR3nt: TGCAGTGCTAGAGATCGGCGAGCTGGCGGGGATAATTCACCCCTCCACTTT

j_gene: TRBJ2-2
d_gene: .
abundance: many
v_gene: TRBV5-1
CDR3aa: CASSLEAGPGELFF
CDR3nt: TGCGCCAGCAGCTTGGAGGCGGGTCCCGGGGAGCTGTTTTTT

j_gene: TRBJ2-6
d_gene: TRBD1
abundance: .
v_gene: TRBV18
CDR3aa: CASSPQPGQILAGANVLTF
CDR3nt: TGTGCCAGCTCACCACAACCGGGACAGATTTTAGCTGGGGCCAACGTCCTGACTTTC

j_gene: TRBJ1-5
d_gene: TRBD1
abundance: many
v_gene: TRBV12-3/TRBV12-4
CDR3aa: CASGPDRVGNQPQHF
CDR3nt: TGTGCCAGCGGGCCGGACAGGGTCGGCAATCAGCCCCAGCATTTT

j_gene: TRBJ2-5
d_gene: .
abundance: many
v_gene: TRBV20-1
CDR3aa: CSASPARGQETQYF
CDR3nt: TGCAGTGCTAGCCCCGCCCGGGGTCAAGAGACCCAGTACTTC

j_gene: TRBJ1-6
d_gene: .
abundance: many
v_gene: TRBV27
CDR3aa: CASSFPGESPLHF
CDR3nt: TGTGCCAGCAGTTTTCCGGGAGAATCACCCCTCCACTTT

j_gene: TRBJ1-1
d_gene: .
abundance: many
v_gene: TRBV5-1
CDR3aa: CASSLAQRGTEAFF
CDR3nt: TGCGCCAGCAGCTTGGCTCAGCGAGGGACTGAAGCTTTCTTT

j_gene: TRBJ2-3
d_gene: .
abundance: many
v_gene: TRBV5-1
CDR3aa: CASSLVARADTQYF
CDR3nt: TGCGCCAGCAGCTTGGTAGCGAGGGCAGATACGCAGTATTTT

j_gene: TRBJ2-3
d_gene: TRBD1
abundance: .
v_gene: TRBV11-2
CDR3aa: CASTRTGGQTDTQYF
CDR3nt: TGTGCCAGCACCCGGACAGGGGGACAGACAGATACGCAGTATTTT

j_gene: TRBJ2-2
d_gene: .
abundance: many
v_gene: TRBV7-9
CDR3aa: CASSSKAGSNTGELFF
CDR3nt: TGTGCCAGCAGCTCCAAAGCGGGTTCGAACACCGGGGAGCTGTTTTTT

j_gene: TRBJ2-2
d_gene: .
abundance: many
v_gene: TRBV25-1
CDR3aa: CASSDQRVNTGELFF
CDR3nt: TGTGCCAGCAGTGATCAACGGGTTAACACCGGGGAGCTGTTTTTT

j_gene: TRBJ2-1
d_gene: .
abundance: many
v_gene: TRBV6-1
CDR3aa: CASGRSYNEQFF
CDR3nt: TGTGCCAGCGGGCGGTCCTACAATGAGCAGTTCTTC

j_gene: TRBJ2-5
d_gene: .
abundance: many
v_gene: TRBV7-2
CDR3aa: CASSLVSAGETQYF
CDR3nt: TGTGCCAGCAGCTTAGTCTCCGCGGGGGAGACCCAGTACTTC

j_gene: TRBJ2-3
d_gene: .
abundance: many
v_gene: TRBV20-1
CDR3aa: CSARDFIVPGKLRTDTQYF
CDR3nt: TGCAGTGCTAGAGATTTTATCGTTCCTGGAAAACTTCGCACAGATACGCAGTATTTT

j_gene: TRBJ2-3
d_gene: .
abundance: many
v_gene: TRBV20-1
CDR3aa: CSVAPTDTQYF
CDR3nt: TGCAGTGTAGCACCCACAGATACGCAGTATTTT

j_gene: TRBJ1-2
d_gene: TRBD1
abundance: many
v_gene: TRBV12-3/TRBV12-4
CDR3aa: CASSLGTGPYYGYTF
CDR3nt: TGTGCCAGCAGTTTAGGGACAGGCCCTTACTATGGCTACACCTTC

j_gene: TRBJ1-1
d_gene: .
abundance: many
v_gene: TRBV12-3/TRBV12-4
CDR3aa: CASSPTRVITEAFF
CDR3nt: TGTGCCAGCAGTCCAACCAGGGTCATCACTGAAGCTTTCTTT

j_gene: TRBJ2-7
d_gene: .
abundance: many
v_gene: TRBV28
CDR3aa: CASSFRGSVGEQYF
CDR3nt: TGTGCCAGCAGTTTCCGAGGCTCAGTCGGCGAGCAGTACTTC

j_gene: TRBJ2-2
d_gene: .
abundance: many
v_gene: TRBV4-1
CDR3aa: CASSQPSGRPGELFF
CDR3nt: TGCGCCAGCAGCCAACCTTCGGGGAGGCCTGGGGAGCTGTTTTTT

j_gene: TRBJ2-7
d_gene: TRBD1
abundance: many
v_gene: TRBV7-6
CDR3aa: CASSLAGGIDEQYF
CDR3nt: TGTGCCAGCAGCTTGGCAGGGGGCATCGACGAGCAGTACTTC

j_gene: TRBJ1-2
d_gene: .
abundance: many
v_gene: TRBV20-1
CDR3aa: CSARIQPNYGYTF
CDR3nt: TGCAGTGCTAGAATACAACCGAACTATGGCTACACCTTC

j_gene: TRBJ2-5
d_gene: TRBD2
abundance: many
v_gene: TRBV4-1
CDR3aa: CASSQRPAGVETQYF
CDR3nt: TGCGCCAGCAGCCAACGCCCCGCGGGGGTAGAGACCCAGTACTTC

j_gene: TRBJ1-2
d_gene: .
abundance: many
v_gene: TRBV5-1
CDR3aa: CASSLEGGDVGGYTF
CDR3nt: TGCGCCAGCAGCTTGGAGGGAGGCGACGTCGGGGGCTACACCTTC

j_gene: TRBJ2-3
d_gene: TRBD2
abundance: many
v_gene: TRBV7-9
CDR3aa: CASSSPRGGSTDTQYF
CDR3nt: TGTGCCAGCAGCTCTCCTCGGGGGGGCTCCACAGATACGCAGTATTTT